This TCR beta chain was observed in a study of blood T cell repertoires in COVID-19. Looking at the study overall: Both acute and convalescent COVID-19 samples were obtained from the United States, Italy and Spain. T cells, B-cell-depleted T cells, or PBMCs supplied cDNA or gDNA.

Original processing notes: How many nucleated cells were present was estimated from reference gene primer amplification. Produced via immunoSEQ multiplex PCR; TCRdb's table is partial and in-frame only. Clone size and the V and J calls come from that table; the DNA yielded D and trimming. This table holds about 24,000 clones, roughly 83% found once. This CDR3 has 14 residues. V dropped 4 bases and J dropped 10; count of bases not matched to a gene: 8. Per germline, CDR1 SGHTA and CDR2 FQGNSA. This chain links TRBV7-2 with TRBJ2-1; 9 bases line up with TRBD2. Sequencing was performed on peripheral blood. The TCR was taken from a human donor with active COVID-19. The donor label of this sample is uncertain. CDR3 in amino acids: CASSSLVTSGEQFF. CDR3 nucleotides: TGTGCCAGCAGCTCCCTGGTAACTAGCGGGGAGCAGTTCTTC.